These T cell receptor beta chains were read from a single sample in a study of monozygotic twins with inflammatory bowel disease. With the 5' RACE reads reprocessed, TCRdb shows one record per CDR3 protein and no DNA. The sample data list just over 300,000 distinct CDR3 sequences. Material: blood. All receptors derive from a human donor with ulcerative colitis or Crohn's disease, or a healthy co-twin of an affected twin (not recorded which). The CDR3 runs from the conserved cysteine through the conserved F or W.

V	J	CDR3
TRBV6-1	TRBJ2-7	CAIGAGDRGNEQYF
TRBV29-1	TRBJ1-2	CSVVDSDGYTF
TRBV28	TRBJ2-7	CASISRTASYEQYF
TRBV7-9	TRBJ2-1	CASSSPRDSSYNEQFF
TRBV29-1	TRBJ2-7	CSVHRGSYEQYF
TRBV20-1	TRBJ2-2	CSVLSGRAPGELFF
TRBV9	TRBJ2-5	CASSQGLGVSAAKETQYF
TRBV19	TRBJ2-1	CASRDGSSYNEQFF
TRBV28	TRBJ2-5	CASSEVEETQYF
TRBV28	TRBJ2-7	CASSEGLAGSYEQYF
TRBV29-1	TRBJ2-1	CSVGGERGSSSYNEQFF
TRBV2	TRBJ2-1	CASTGDLGAYNEQFF
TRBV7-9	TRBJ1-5	CASSFQGEGNQPQHF
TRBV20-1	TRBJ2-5	CSASTSGADQETQYF
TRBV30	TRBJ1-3	CAWRTGGSSGNTIYF
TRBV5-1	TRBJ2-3	CASSLVLAGGPTDTQYF
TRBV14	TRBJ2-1	CASSQGGPPYNEQFF
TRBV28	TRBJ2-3	CASSLYIGAGTDTQYF
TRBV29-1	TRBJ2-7	CSVEADTHSYEQYF
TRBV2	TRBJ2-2	CASNWAHGNTGELFF
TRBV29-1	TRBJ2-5	CSVEGARVAETQYF
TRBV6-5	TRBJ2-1	CASSYRGDEQFF
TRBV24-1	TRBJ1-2	CATSGSPTGEGYTF
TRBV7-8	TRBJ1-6	CASSNRDRVINSPLHF
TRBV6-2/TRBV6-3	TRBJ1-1	CASSYQGRPSILF
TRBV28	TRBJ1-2	CASSPQGRVGFYGYTF
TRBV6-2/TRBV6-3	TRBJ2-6	CASSYKKTRANVLTF
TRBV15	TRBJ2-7	CATSRAASYEQYF
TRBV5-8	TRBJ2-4	CASSLDRGPSKNIQYF
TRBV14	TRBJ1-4	CASSQVGDEKLFF
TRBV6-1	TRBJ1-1	CVSTLRDRGLGTEAFF
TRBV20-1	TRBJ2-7	CSAIGAQGVSYEQYF
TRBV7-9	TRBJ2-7	CASNARGGFEQYF
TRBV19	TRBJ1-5	CASTLASQNQPQHF
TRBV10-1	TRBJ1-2	CASSVTETGSGYTF
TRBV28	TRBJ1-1	CASSLILDTEAFF
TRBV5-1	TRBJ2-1	CASSFSGQQEQFF
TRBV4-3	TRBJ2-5	CASSQELELGTQYF
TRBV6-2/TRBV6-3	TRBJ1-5	CASSITGGNQPQHF